This passage covers 21 T cell receptor beta chains from one sample sequenced in a study of regulatory T cells in long-lasting Graves disease (dated by TCRdb to the early 2020s). Per the publication, the time point label means: newly diagnosed GD, antithyroid drugs for less than 3 months. For both TCR sequencing and RNA sequencing, RNA was extracted from PBMCs using TRIzol. The method behind the library was multiplex PCR. TCRdb records Illumina HiSeq 4000 as the sequencer. CDR3 regions were amplified by Arm-PCR with iRepertoire HTBI primers to construct TCR beta libraries. Starting from the raw public reads, TCRdb applied fastp trimming at Q25, assembled clones with MiXCR and retained in-frame beta chains. Each entry merges the rows of one CDR3 protein and shows their most common DNA and genes. The sample includes about 500,000 distinct CDR3 sequences, with about 16% observed a single time. The top ten clonotypes cover less than 15% of the sample.

These same data were also listed under a study on T cells in Graves' hyperthyroidism and ophthalmopathy.

The starting material was peripheral blood mononuclear cells (PBMCs), obtained at new diagnosis, from a patient treated with antithyroid drugs. The receptor source for this set is a man between 35 and 55 years old with Graves disease. Donor details come from another sample of the same person, matched by shared clones.

The V call is TRBV10-3, the J call TRBJ2-1; possible D gene TRBD1, 5 bases. V gave up 6 bases and J gave up 10 bases, with 13 bases separating them. CDR3 length: 12 residues. Germline values: CDR1 ENHRY, CDR2 SYGVKD. The CDR3 nucleotides read TGTGCCATCAGCCAGGGTATTGGGGAGCAGTTCTTC. The encoded protein is CAISQGIGEQFF.

This clonotype was counted many times. The chain has TRBV5-1 and TRBJ2-7; no reliable D call. CDR1 and CDR2 from the germline V gene are SGHRS and YFSETQ. V lost 0 bases, J lost 7 bases, and 11 bases lay in between. The CDR3 length is 13 residues. The CDR3 protein is CASSLGFSREQYF. CDR3 in DNA: TGCGCCAGCAGCTTGGGTTTCTCTCGGGAGCAGTACTTC. The full variable domain, completed using reference TRBV5-1 and TRBJ2-7, is KAGVTQTPRYLIKTRGQQVTLSCSPISGHRSVSWYQQTPGQGLQFLFEYFSETQRNKGNFPGRFSGRQFSNSRSEMNVSTLELGDSALYLCASSLGFSREQYFGPGTRLTVT.

This clonotype was detected many times. The chain employs TRBV12-3 or TRBV12-4 and TRBJ1-1; possible D gene TRBD1, 5 bases. CDR3 length equals 15 residues. V was cut by 7 bases and J by 2 bases, with 17 bases left in between. The CDR3 nucleotides read TGTGCCAGCAAACTCCTTGGGGGGGGAAACACTGAAGCTTTCTTT. It yields the protein CASKLLGGGNTEAFF.

This clonotype occurred a few times. The V and J genes are TRBV7-9 and TRBJ2-7; 14 bases are a match to TRBD2. This CDR3 spans 16 amino acids. With 4 bases clipped from V and 3 bases from J, the junction kept 5 bases outside the gene matches. Germline loops: CDR1 SEHNR, CDR2 FQNEAQ (reference sequence). As DNA, the CDR3 is TGTGCCAGCAGCTCAGGGACTAGCGGGAGATTCTACGAGCAGTACTTC. This translates into CASSSGTSGRFYEQYF. Based on the CDR3 plus reference TRBV7-9 and TRBJ2-7, the full variable domain is DTGVSQNPRHKITKRGQNVTFRCDPISEHNRLYWYRQTLGQGPEFLTYFQNEAQLEKSRLLSDRFSAERPKGSFSTLEIQRTEQGDSAMYLCASSSGTSGRFYEQYFGPGTRLTVT.

The sample holds many counts of this clonotype. The J gene is TRBJ2-1, the V gene TRBV7-9; 7 bases match TRBD2. This CDR3 is 15 amino acids long. Germline CDR1 is SEHNR and CDR2 is FQNEAQ (reference sequence). V dropped 1 base and J dropped 8; count of bases not matched to a gene: 8. The CDR3 reads CASSLGGRAVDEQFF. CDR3 sequence (DNA): TGTGCCAGCAGCTTAGGAGGGAGGGCTGTCGATGAGCAGTTCTTC.

This clonotype was found many times. The CDR3 DNA is TGTGCCAGCAGCACCGGGACAGGGGGCAACGAGCAGTACTTC. Residues: CASSTGTGGNEQYF. The chain has TRBV7-2 and TRBJ2-7; TRBD1 matches 12 bases. J was trimmed by 5 bases and V by 5 bases; bases with no gene match: 4. This CDR3 has 14 residues. CDR1 is SGHTA, CDR2 FQGNSA, per germline.

This clonotype was detected only a few times. The chain has TRBV30 and TRBJ2-2; either TRBD1 or TRBD2 may fit D (5 bases each). Trimming took 3 bases from V and 2 from J, leaving 13 bases between them. Germline CDR1 reads GTSNPN; CDR2 reads SVGIG (reference sequence). The CDR3 runs 15 residues. CDR3 protein: CAWRWRGANTGELFF. In DNA form, the CDR3 reads TGTGCCTGGAGGTGGAGAGGGGCCAACACCGGGGAGCTGTTTTTT.

This clonotype was found a few times. Relative to the germline gene, one junction end is altered; a read error may explain this. The V and J genes are TRBV13 and TRBJ2-5, with D tentatively TRBD1 (5 bases). CDR1 and CDR2 from the germline V gene are PRHDT and FYEKMQ (reference sequence). The CDR3 extends over 14 amino acids. The CDR3 nucleotides read TGTGCCAGCAGCATAGGGGCCGGCCGCGAGACCCAGTACTTC. This gives the protein CASSIGAGRETQYF. The full variable domain, with the rest looked up from reference TRBV13 and TRBJ2-5, is AAGVIQSPRHLIKEKRETATLKCYPIPRHDTVYWYQQGPGQDPQFLISFYEKMQSDKGSIPDRFSAQQFSDYHSELNMSSLELGDSALYFCASSIGAGRETQYFGPGTRLLVL.

The chain carries TRBV20-1 and TRBJ1-6; D is perhaps TRBD1 (6 bases). The length of the CDR3 is 12 residues. The germline V and J ends were trimmed by 5 bases and 10 bases, with 12 bases remaining between them. Germline V gene lookup returns CDR1 DFQATT and CDR2 SNEGSKA (reference sequence). The CDR3 sequence is CSAAKQGSPLHF. Here the CDR3 DNA reads TGCAGTGCTGCAAAACAGGGATCACCCCTCCACTTT.

This clonotype was counted a few times. This chain links TRBV5-1 with TRBJ2-1; the match to TRBD2 covers 14 bases. V lost 0 bases and J lost 6; bases outside the gene matches: 8. CDR1 is SGHRS and CDR2 is YFSETQ in the germline V gene. The CDR3 consists of 18 residues. Written as DNA, the CDR3 is TGCGCCAGCAGCTTGGGATTCGGGACTAGCGGGAGTGGCAATGAGCAGTTCTTC. Residues: CASSLGFGTSGSGNEQFF.

As for this clonotype: A much larger clone differs by one base, so this may be a read error. The chain couples TRBV16 to TRBJ1-1; D is possibly TRBD1 (6 bases). Germline V gene data show CDR1 as KGHSY and CDR2 as FQNENV. This CDR3 is 14 amino acids long. CDR3 residues: CAGSHPTGFTEAFF. Here the CDR3 DNA reads TGTGCCGGCAGCCACCCAACAGGGTTTACTGAAGCTTTCTTT.

This clonotype was seen at least ten times. V is TRBV14 and J is TRBJ2-7; D gene uncertain. This CDR3 region has 12 residues. Germline CDR1 SGHDN, CDR2 FVKESK. The V and J ends lost 4 bases and 2 bases respectively, with 6 bases between them. The CDR3, as DNA: TGTGCCAGCAGCCTCCGGACCTACGAGCAGTACTTC. It translates to CASSLRTYEQYF.

This clonotype was observed many times. The rearrangement links TRBV18 to TRBJ2-1; D is uncertain. Looked up from germline, CDR1 is KGHSH and CDR2 is LQKENI. The CDR3 is 15 amino acids. The V gene lost 3 bases and the J gene lost 5 bases, with 14 bases spanning the gap. The CDR3 is CASSPPWRTNNEQFF. CDR3 DNA sequence: TGTGCCAGCTCACCGCCTTGGCGGACCAACAATGAGCAGTTCTTC.

This clonotype was counted many times. The chain couples TRBV5-1 to TRBJ2-5; 7 bases are shared with TRBD1. The CDR3 loop spans 16 amino acids. From germline, CDR1 is SGHRS and CDR2 YFSETQ. Trimming took 0 bases from V and 1 from J; bases not matched to a gene: 6. CDR3 coding DNA: TGCGCCAGCAGCTTGGCCCTGGACAGGTTCCAAGAGACCCAGTACTTC. Translating it yields CASSLALDRFQETQYF.

This clonotype showed up many times. It is likely a read error, because the conserved phenylalanine at the end of the CDR3 is missing. The limits of the CDR3 on the DNA are not certain, so only TCRdb's listed CDR3 is given. The chain employs TRBV11-2 and TRBJ2-7; TRBD2 reflects the table's D call only, with no check against the DNA. From its first to its last residue, the CDR3 has 12 amino acids. From germline, CDR1 is SGHAT and CDR2 FQNNGV. This CDR3 reads CASSPGTSGLSI.

This clonotype was picked up many times. This rearrangement joins TRBV6-1 to TRBJ2-7; tentative D call: TRBD2 (7 bases). Germline V gives CDR1 MNHNS, CDR2 SASEGT. V was pared by 11 bases and J by 5 bases, with 19 bases between. The CDR3 totals 13 residues. CDR3 nucleotide sequence: TGTGCCTCCGCGAGGGGGGGCTTAGACGAGCAGTACTTC. Its translation: CASARGGLDEQYF.

This clonotype appeared a few times. This rearrangement joins TRBV3-1 to TRBJ2-5; D uncertain. The V end lost 4 bases, the J end lost 2 bases, and 11 bases lay between the germline ends. The CDR3 loop spans 14 amino acids. Germline V gene lookup returns CDR1 LGHDT and CDR2 YNNKEL (reference sequence). CDR3 DNA sequence: TGTGCCAGCAGCCGAGCAGCCATACAAGAGACCCAGTACTTC. It encodes CASSRAAIQETQYF.

This chain uses TRBV30 with TRBJ2-1; 9 bases fit TRBD1. The CDR3 contains 15 residues. CDR1 and CDR2 (germline): GTSNPN, SVGIG (reference sequence). J gave up 2 bases and V 1 base, and 3 bases lay outside the gene matches. The DNA for the CDR3 is TGTGCCTGGAGTGGGGACAGGGACCCCTACAATGAGCAGTTCTTC. As protein: CAWSGDRDPYNEQFF.

The table lists this clonotype with many counts. V usage is TRBV11-2 and J usage is TRBJ2-7; no clear D gene. From germline, CDR1 is SGHAT and CDR2 FQNNGV. The V and J ends lost 5 bases and 3 bases respectively, with 11 bases between them. The CDR3 spans 13 residues. This chain's CDR3 is CASSLLGNYEQYF. DNA for the CDR3: TGTGCCAGCAGCCTTTTGGGGAACTACGAGCAGTACTTC.

At least ten counts were recorded for this clonotype. This chain joins TRBV6-2 or TRBV6-3 and TRBJ2-7, with a tentative D call TRBD1 (6 bases). CDR3 length: 10 amino acids. CDR1 and CDR2 (germline): MNHEY, SVGEGT. The V end lost 10 bases, the J end lost 6 bases, and 10 bases lay between the germline ends. The CDR3: CATRGTEQYF. The DNA of the CDR3 is TGTGCCACCAGGGGAACCGAGCAGTACTTC.

This clonotype was seen ten or more times. This chain links TRBV2 with TRBJ2-2, with 12 positions matching TRBD2. The CDR3 is 16 amino acids. The germline gives CDR1 SNHLY, CDR2 FYNNEI. V was clipped by 6 bases and J by 4 bases; unmatched bases: 6. CDR3 sequence reads: CASSPPGLAGTGELFF. As DNA, the CDR3 is TGTGCCAGCAGCCCTCCGGGACTAGCGGGCACCGGGGAGCTGTTTTTT.